The 21 T cell receptor beta chains listed next were all sequenced from one sample in a study of cytotoxic CD8 clonotypes in ibrutinib-treated CLL listed by TCRdb under 2021. Library generation was performed with the immunoSEQ multiplex PCR assay. The clones in this table, taken by TCRdb from immuneACCESS, are in-frame only. Not every clone is retained; where verified, under half of the shortfall comes from an unresolved V gene, and the cause of the rest is unknown. Across this sample there are around 16,000 clones, with around 67% seen only once. The ten top clones hold 18% of the sample. Sample: PBMCs, taken before ibrutinib treatment. The receptors stem from a human donor with chronic lymphocytic leukemia.

This rearrangement joins TRBV15 to TRBJ2-1; 8 nucleotides line up with TRBD2. The germline gives CDR1 LNHNV, CDR2 YYDKDF (reference sequence). The CDR3 extends over 16 amino acids. After removal of 0 bases from V and 2 bases from J, the junction contained 3 bases not matched to a gene. The chain's CDR3 is CATSRERAGAYNEQFF. The CDR3 DNA is TGTGCCACCAGCAGAGAAAGAGCGGGGGCCTACAATGAGCAGTTCTTC.

V is TRBV29-1 and J is TRBJ1-2; 9 bases match TRBD1. Looked up from germline, CDR1 is SQVTM and CDR2 is ANQGSEA. The CDR3 length is 17 residues. The V gene end was trimmed by 6 bases and the J gene end by 5 bases; junction bases not matched to a gene: 19. CDR3 sequence (DNA): TGCAGCGTCGAAAGCCTCGTCGGGACAGGGATACGGTATGGCTACACCTTC. As protein: CSVESLVGTGIRYGYTF.

V and J are TRBV4-2 and TRBJ2-2, with D uncertain. This CDR3 spans 13 amino acids. Between the trimmed V and J ends, which lost 1 base and 6 bases, there was a span of 6 bases. Per the germline V gene, CDR1 is LGHNA and CDR2 is YNFKEQ. CDR3 loop: CASSQGFPGELFF. The CDR3 coding sequence is TGTGCCAGCAGCCAAGGGTTCCCCGGGGAGCTGTTTTTT.

V usage is TRBV29-1 and J usage is TRBJ2-1; D possibly corresponds to TRBD1 (5 bases). Germline CDR1 reads SQVTM; CDR2 reads ANQGSEA. CDR3 length: 12 residues. V lost 7 bases, J lost 5 bases, and 12 bases lay in between. In nucleotides, the CDR3 is TGCAGCGCGAAAGACAGTAACAATGAGCAGTTCTTC. This gives the protein CSAKDSNNEQFF.

This clone came up a few times. The chain joins TRBV6-1 to TRBJ1-1; D is perhaps TRBD1 (6 bases). V was pared by 6 bases and J by 10 bases, with 12 bases between. Germline V gene sequence: CDR1 MNHNS, CDR2 SASEGT. There are 11 residues in the CDR3. Here the CDR3 DNA reads TGTGCCAGCAGCCCTCAGGGGCGAGCTTTCTTT. Its translation is CASSPQGRAFF.

The gene calls are TRBV6-5 and TRBJ2-7; no reliable D call. The germline V gene encodes CDR1 MNHEY and CDR2 SVGAGI. V lost 7 bases, J lost 2 bases, and 15 bases lay in between. The CDR3 is 14 residues long. Here the CDR3 reads CASTRLPGAYEQYF. The CDR3 DNA is TGTGCCAGCACCCGACTTCCTGGCGCCTACGAGCAGTACTTC.

The chain has TRBV7-2 and TRBJ2-6, with D possibly matching TRBD2 (6 bases). Per germline, CDR1 SGHTA and CDR2 FQGNSA. This CDR3 region has 17 residues. Trimming pared 1 base from V and 0 bases from J, leaving 10 bases between. DNA of the CDR3: TGTGCCAGCAGCTTAGATCGGGGGTACTCTGGGGCCAACGTCCTGACTTTC. Protein: CASSLDRGYSGANVLTF.

The J gene is TRBJ2-3, the V gene TRBV7-2; D is perhaps TRBD2 (5 bases). Trimming shortened V by 1 base and J by 6 bases, and 14 bases separated the two germline ends. The CDR3 consists of 15 residues. Germline CDR1 SGHTA, CDR2 FQGNSA. The CDR3 DNA is TGTGCCAGCAGCTTAGTGTCGGGGAAAGGGGATACGCAGTATTTT. Protein sequence: CASSLVSGKGDTQYF.

The chain employs TRBV7-2 and TRBJ1-3; no definite D call. This CDR3 region has 15 residues. The V and J ends lost 4 bases and 0 bases respectively, with 10 bases between them. The germline V gene has CDR1 SGHTA and CDR2 FQGNSA. In DNA, the CDR3 is TGTGCCAGCAGCTCCGGCCAGAGCTCTGGAAACACCATATATTTT. It encodes CASSSGQSSGNTIYF. The full variable domain, with the rest looked up from reference TRBV7-2 and TRBJ1-3, is GAGVSQSPSNKVTEKGKDVELRCDPISGHTALYWYRQSLGQGLEFLIYFQGNSAPDKSGLPSDRFSAERTGGSVSTLTIQRTQQEDSAVYLCASSSGQSSGNTIYFGEGSWLTVV.

The V and J genes are TRBV18 and TRBJ2-2, with unresolved D. V was cut by 6 bases and J by 1 base, with 3 bases left in between. This CDR3 spans 12 amino acids. Germline V gives CDR1 KGHSH, CDR2 LQKENI. This CDR3 reads CASSENTGELFF. CDR3 bases: TGTGCCAGCTCCGAGAACACCGGGGAGCTGTTTTTT.

This chain links TRBV7-3 with TRBJ2-3; 10 nucleotides line up with TRBD2. Germline CDR1 reads SGHTA; CDR2 reads FQGTGA. V lost 0 bases, J lost 2 bases, and 8 bases stayed unmatched. CDR3 length: 18 amino acids. The CDR3 bases are TGTGCCAGCAGCTTAACGGGAGGGCTAGCGGGGGCCACAGATACGCAGTATTTT. This encodes CASSLTGGLAGATDTQYF. The entire variable domain, with the rest obtained from reference TRBV7-3 and TRBJ2-3, is as follows: GAGVSQTPSNKVTEKGKYVELRCDPISGHTALYWYRQSLGQGPEFLIYFQGTGAADDSGLPNDRFFAVRPEGSVSTLKIQRTERGDSAVYLCASSLTGGLAGATDTQYFGPGTRLTVL.

The chain links TRBV7-2 to TRBJ2-7; TRBD2 might be the D (7 bases). Trimming removed 6 bases from V and 2 bases from J, with 17 bases in between. CDR3 length: 15 residues. CDR1 is SGHTA, CDR2 FQGNSA, per germline. The CDR3 DNA is TGTGCCAGCAGTTCCATGGGGGGGGCCACCTACGAGCAGTACTTC. Its translation is CASSSMGGATYEQYF.

In this sample, this clone turned up a few times. This sequence joins TRBV5-8 and TRBJ2-7; 12 bases match TRBD2. The CDR3 is 15 amino acids. The ends lost 1 base at V and 7 bases at J; junction bases unmatched: 6. Germline-derived CDR1 and CDR2 are SGHTS and YDEGEE. This CDR3 reads CASSLRTSGTEEQYF. The CDR3 DNA is TGTGCCAGCAGCTTGAGGACTAGCGGGACTGAGGAGCAGTACTTC.

The chain is built from TRBV5-4 and TRBJ1-4, with a weak D call TRBD1 (6 bases). Germline V CDR1 and CDR2: SGHNT, YYREEE (reference sequence). CDR3 length: 14 amino acids. Trimming took off 2 bases at V and 3 bases at J, with 8 bases between the two ends. Here the CDR3 reads CASSLGGSNEKLFF. CDR3 nucleotide sequence: TGTGCCAGCAGCTTAGGGGGATCTAATGAAAAACTGTTTTTT.

The chain recombines TRBV4-1 with TRBJ2-5, with TRBD1 matching over 7 bases. CDR1 is MGHRA and CDR2 is YSYEKL in the germline V gene. CDR3 size: 14 residues. V trimming: 3 bases; J trimming: 4 bases; junction bases outside the gene matches: 5. CDR3 DNA: TGCGCCAGCAGCCATAAGACAGGGATAGAGACCCAGTACTTC. Translated: CASSHKTGIETQYF.

The sample holds a few counts of this clone. This chain connects TRBV5-1 to TRBJ2-1, with 10 bases aligning to TRBD2. This CDR3 has 16 amino acids. Germline V gene lookup returns CDR1 SGHRS and CDR2 YFSETQ. With 0 bases clipped from V and 3 bases from J, the junction kept 3 bases outside the gene matches. In nucleotides, the CDR3 is TGCGCCAGCAGCTTGGGATTAGCGGGGGGCTACAATGAGCAGTTCTTC. It specifies CASSLGLAGGYNEQFF.

The chain combines TRBV19 with TRBJ1-5; D call uncertain. The length of the CDR3 is 15 residues. CDR1 LNHDA and CDR2 SQIVND come from the germline V gene (reference sequence). V shed 0 bases and J shed 7 bases, with 13 bases lying between them. The CDR3 DNA reads as TGTGCCAGTAGTATAGATCAGGCAGCCGGCCAGCCCCAGCATTTT. Protein product: CASSIDQAAGQPQHF.

This sequence joins TRBV7-2 and TRBJ1-2, with TRBD1 as a possible D gene (5 bases). Trimming took off 1 base at V and 6 bases at J, with 18 bases between the two ends. CDR1 and CDR2 (germline): SGHTA, FQGNSA. The CDR3 length is 16 residues. The CDR3 DNA reads TGTGCCAGCAGCTTAGAGTATTTTGGGGGGAAAGATGGCTACACCTTC. It translates to CASSLEYFGGKDGYTF.

The chain employs TRBV5-4 and TRBJ2-1, with TRBD1 matching 10 bases. The CDR3 consists of 15 residues. With 4 bases clipped from V and 5 bases from J, the junction kept 6 bases outside the gene matches. Germline CDR1 SGHNT, CDR2 YYREEE (reference sequence). The chain's CDR3 is CASSAGQGGNNEQFF. The CDR3 DNA follows: TGTGCCAGCAGCGCAGGACAGGGGGGAAACAATGAGCAGTTCTTC.

This clone came up a few times. The chain joins TRBV19 to TRBJ2-5; D is unclear. The length of the CDR3 is 13 residues. CDR1 is LNHDA and CDR2 is SQIVND in the germline V gene (reference sequence). Trimming took off 7 bases at V and 0 bases at J, with 9 bases between the two ends. CDR3 in amino acids: CASTTGNQETQYF. The CDR3 DNA follows: TGTGCCAGTACCACCGGCAACCAAGAGACCCAGTACTTC.

The chain recombines TRBV5-1 with TRBJ2-7; either TRBD1 or TRBD2 may supply D (7 bases each). Germline CDR1 is SGHRS and CDR2 is YFSETQ. Trimming took off 4 bases at V and 3 bases at J, with 23 bases between the two ends. This CDR3 is 17 amino acids long. The CDR3 DNA is TGCGCCAGCAGCCCCACAGGGTCCCCAGGGGGGGGCTACGAGCAGTACTTC. It translates to CASSPTGSPGGGYEQYF.